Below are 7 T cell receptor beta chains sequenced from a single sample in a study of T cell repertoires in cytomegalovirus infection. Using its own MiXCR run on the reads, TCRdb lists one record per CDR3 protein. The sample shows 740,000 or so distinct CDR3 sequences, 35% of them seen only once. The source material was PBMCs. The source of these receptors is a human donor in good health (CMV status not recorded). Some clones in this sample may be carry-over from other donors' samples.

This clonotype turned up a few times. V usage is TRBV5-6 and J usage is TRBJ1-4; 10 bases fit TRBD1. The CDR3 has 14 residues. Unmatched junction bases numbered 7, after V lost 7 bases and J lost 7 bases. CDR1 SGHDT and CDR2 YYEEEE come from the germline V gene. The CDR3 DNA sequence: TGTGCCAGCCAGGGACGGGACAGGGGTGAAAAACTGTTTTTT. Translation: CASQGRDRGEKLFF.

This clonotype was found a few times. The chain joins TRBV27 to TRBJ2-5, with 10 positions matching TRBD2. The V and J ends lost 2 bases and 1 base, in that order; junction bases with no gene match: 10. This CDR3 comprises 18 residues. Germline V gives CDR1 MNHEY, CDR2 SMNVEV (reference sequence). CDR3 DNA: TGTGCCAGCAGTTTAATGGCTAGCGGGGGCCCCGTCCAAGAGACCCAGTACTTC. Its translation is CASSLMASGGPVQETQYF.

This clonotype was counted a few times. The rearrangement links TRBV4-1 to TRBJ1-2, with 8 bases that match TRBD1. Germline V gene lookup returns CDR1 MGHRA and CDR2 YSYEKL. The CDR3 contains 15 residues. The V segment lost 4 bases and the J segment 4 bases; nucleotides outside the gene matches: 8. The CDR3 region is CASSPTGGQGYGYTF. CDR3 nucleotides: TGCGCCAGCAGCCCTACAGGGGGTCAGGGCTATGGCTACACCTTC.

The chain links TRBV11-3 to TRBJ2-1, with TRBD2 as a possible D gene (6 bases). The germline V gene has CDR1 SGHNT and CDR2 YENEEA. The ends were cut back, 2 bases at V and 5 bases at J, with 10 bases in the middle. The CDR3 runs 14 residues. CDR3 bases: TGTGCCAGCAGCTTAATCGCGGGGAACAATGAGCAGTTCTTC. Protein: CASSLIAGNNEQFF.

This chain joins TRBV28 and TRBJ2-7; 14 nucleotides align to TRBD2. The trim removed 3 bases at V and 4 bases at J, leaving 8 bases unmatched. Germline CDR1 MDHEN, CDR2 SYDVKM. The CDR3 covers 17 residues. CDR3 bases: TGTGCCAGCAGTTTTTCGGGGACTAGCGGGAGTAGGTACGAGCAGTACTTC. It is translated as CASSFSGTSGSRYEQYF.

The DNA of the CDR3 is TGCAGCGTTGTATCCATCCAGGGTGGCTACACCTTC. This sequence encodes CSVVSIQGGYTF. The rearrangement joins TRBV29-1 to TRBJ1-2; a weak D match, TRBD1 (5 bases). CDR3 length equals 12 residues. Germline V gene sequence: CDR1 SQVTM, CDR2 ANQGSEA. The V end lost 4 bases, the J end lost 7 bases, and 13 bases lay between the germline ends.

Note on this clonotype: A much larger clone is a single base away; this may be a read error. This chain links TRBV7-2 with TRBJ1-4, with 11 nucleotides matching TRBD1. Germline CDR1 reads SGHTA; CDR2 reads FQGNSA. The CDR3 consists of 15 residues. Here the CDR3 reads CASSPGQGASEKLLF. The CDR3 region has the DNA TGTGCCAGCAGCCCTGGACAGGGGGCGTCTGAAAAACTGTTGTTT.